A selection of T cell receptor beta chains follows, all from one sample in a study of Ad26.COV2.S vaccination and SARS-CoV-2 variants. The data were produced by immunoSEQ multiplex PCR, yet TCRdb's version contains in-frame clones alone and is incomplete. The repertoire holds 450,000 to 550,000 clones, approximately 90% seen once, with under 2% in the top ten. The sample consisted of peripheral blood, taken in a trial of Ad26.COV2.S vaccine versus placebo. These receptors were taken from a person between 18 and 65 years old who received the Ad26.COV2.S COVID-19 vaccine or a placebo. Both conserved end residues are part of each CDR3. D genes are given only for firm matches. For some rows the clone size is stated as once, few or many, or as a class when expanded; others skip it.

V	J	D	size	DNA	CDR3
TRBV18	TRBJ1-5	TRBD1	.	TGTGCCAGCTCACAAGAAAAGACAGGGAGCAATCAGCCCCAGCATTTT	CASSQEKTGSNQPQHF
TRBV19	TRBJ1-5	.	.	TGTGCCAGTAGTCCTTACAGGGCAAGCAATCAGCCCCAGCATTTT	CASSPYRASNQPQHF
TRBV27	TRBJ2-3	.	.	TGTGCCAGCAGTTTAAACTCGGGAGCGAGCACAGATACGCAGTATTTT	CASSLNSGASTDTQYF
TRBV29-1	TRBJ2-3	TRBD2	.	TGCAGCGTTCTTAGCGGGGGGGTTGTAGATACGCAGTATTTT	CSVLSGGVVDTQYF
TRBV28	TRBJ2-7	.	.	TGTGCCAGCAAAACAACAAATGCCTACGAGCAGTACTTC	CASKTTNAYEQYF
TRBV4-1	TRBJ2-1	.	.	TGCGCCAGCAGCCAAGATCGGAACAGGGCCTCAACAAGTGAGCAGTTCTTC	CASSQDRNRASTSEQFF
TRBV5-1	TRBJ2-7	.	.	TGCGCCAGCAGCTTGGTGCAGCGAACCTACGAGCAGTACTTC	CASSLVQRTYEQYF
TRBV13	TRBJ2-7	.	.	TGTGCCAGCAGCTTAGATCCCGGAGAGCAGTACTTC	CASSLDPGEQYF
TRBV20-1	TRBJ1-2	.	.	TGCAGTGCTAGTCAGTATGGCTACACCTTC	CSASQYGYTF
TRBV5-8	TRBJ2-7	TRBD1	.	TGTGCCAGCAGCTCGGACAGGGTCTCCTACGAGCAGTACTTC	CASSSDRVSYEQYF
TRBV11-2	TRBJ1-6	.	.	TGTGCCAGCAGCGCGTGGACGGAACATAATTCACCCCTCCACTTT	CASSAWTEHNSPLHF
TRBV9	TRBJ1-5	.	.	TGTGCCAGCAGCGCATCAGGGGTGTCTGCGGAGCCCCAGCATTTT	CASSASGVSAEPQHF
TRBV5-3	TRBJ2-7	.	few	TGTGCCAGAAGCTTGGCCCAGGACAGGAGGGTGCAGTACTTC	CARSLAQDRRVQYF
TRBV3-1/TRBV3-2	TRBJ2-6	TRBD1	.	TGTGCCAGCAGCCAACCGACCGGGACAGGGCGCTCTGGGGCCAACGTCCTGACTTTC	CASSQPTGTGRSGANVLTF
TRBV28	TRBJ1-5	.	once	TGTGCCAGCAGTTCCCACCTGCGATCCCCTAGGAGCAATCAGCCCCAGCATTTT	CASSSHLRSPRSNQPQHF
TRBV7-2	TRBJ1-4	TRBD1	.	TGTGCCAGCAGCTTAGCGGGGACAGACATTCCCTATGAAAAACTGTTTTTT	CASSLAGTDIPYEKLFF
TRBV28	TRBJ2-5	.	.	TGTGCCAGCAGTTTACCCCTATCAGATCAAGAGACCCAGTACTTC	CASSLPLSDQETQYF
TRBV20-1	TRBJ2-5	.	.	TGCAGTGCCAGTCGGGGCGGAGGTTTCCAAGAGACCCAGTACTTC	CSASRGGGFQETQYF
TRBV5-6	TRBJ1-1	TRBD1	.	TGTGCCAGCAGCTCTCACCCGGGACAGGGGTCTGAAGCTTTCTTT	CASSSHPGQGSEAFF
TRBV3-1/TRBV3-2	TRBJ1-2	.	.	TGTGCCAGCAGCCCTGGGACGGGAAACTATGGCTACACCTTC	CASSPGTGNYGYTF
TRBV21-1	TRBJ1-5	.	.	TGTGCCAGCAGCAATCAACAAAGCAATCAGCCCCAGCATTTT	CASSNQQSNQPQHF
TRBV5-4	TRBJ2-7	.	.	TGTGCCAGCAGCTTACCGGGTCCCCAACGCGAGCAGTACTTC	CASSLPGPQREQYF
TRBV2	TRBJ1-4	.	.	TGTGCCAGCAGTTCGCGAGGGGGTATTGAAAAACTGTTTTTT	CASSSRGGIEKLFF
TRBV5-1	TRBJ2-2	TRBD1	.	TGCGCCAGCAGCTTGATCGGACAGGGGGCCCCCGGGGAGCTGTTTTTT	CASSLIGQGAPGELFF
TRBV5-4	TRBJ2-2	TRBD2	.	TGTGCCAGCAGTCCCCATGGACTAGCGGGAGGCACCGGGGAGCTGTTTTTT	CASSPHGLAGGTGELFF
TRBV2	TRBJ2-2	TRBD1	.	TGTGCCAGCAGTCGACAGGGTAGGGGCACCGGGGAGCTGTTTTTT	CASSRQGRGTGELFF
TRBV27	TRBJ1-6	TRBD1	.	TGTGCCAGCAGCCTCTACAGGGGAAGTAATTCACCCCTCCACTTT	CASSLYRGSNSPLHF
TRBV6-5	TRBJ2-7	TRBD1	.	TGTGCCAGCAGTTACAGGGGACAGGGGGGCTACGAGCAGTACTTC	CASSYRGQGGYEQYF
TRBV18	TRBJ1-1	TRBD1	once	TGTGCCAGCTCTCTGAAACCGGGACAGAAGAACACTGAAGCTTTCTTT	CASSLKPGQKNTEAFF
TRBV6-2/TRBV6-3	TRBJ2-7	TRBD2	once	TGTGCCAGCAGTCCCCCCCCGGGAGGGGACTACTACGAGCAGTACTTC	CASSPPPGGDYYEQYF
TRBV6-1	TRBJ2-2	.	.	TGTGCCAGCAGTGAATGGCTAACTTTCGGGGGCAGCAGGATAAATCCGGGGGAGCTGTTTTTT	CASSEWLTFGGSRINPGELFF
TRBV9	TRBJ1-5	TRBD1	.	TGTGCCAGCAGCGAAACAGGGGCCCCCGCACAGCCCCAGCATTTT	CASSETGAPAQPQHF
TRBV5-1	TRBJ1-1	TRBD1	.	TGCGCCAGCAGCTTCCAACCGGGACAGGGAGGTACTGAAGCTTTCTTT	CASSFQPGQGGTEAFF
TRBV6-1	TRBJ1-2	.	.	TGTGCCAGCAGTGATGTACGGGGAATATATGGCTACACCTTC	CASSDVRGIYGYTF
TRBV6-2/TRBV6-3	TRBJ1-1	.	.	TGTGCCAGCAGTTACTTCGCAGGGAACACTGAAGCTTTCTTT	CASSYFAGNTEAFF
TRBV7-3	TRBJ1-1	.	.	TGTGCCAGCAGCTTTCGGCCAGGGGCTAACACTGAAGCTTTCTTT	CASSFRPGANTEAFF
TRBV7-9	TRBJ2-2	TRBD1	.	TGTGCCAGCATGATACCCGGGACAGGTAAAACACCGAACACCGGGGAGCTGTTTTTT	CASMIPGTGKTPNTGELFF
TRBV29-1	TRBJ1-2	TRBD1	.	TGCAGCGTTGAAGATCTGGGGACAGTGGAAACCTTC	CSVEDLGTVETF
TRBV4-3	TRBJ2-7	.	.	TGCGCCAGCAGCCAAGAGGGATCCACAACCTACGAGCAGTACTTC	CASSQEGSTTYEQYF
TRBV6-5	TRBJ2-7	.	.	TGTGCCAGCCCCCAGGGAGATCGGGATGAGCAGTACTTC	CASPQGDRDEQYF
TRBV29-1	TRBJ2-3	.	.	TGCAGCGTTCTCAGGTGGGGCACAGATACGCAGTATTTT	CSVLRWGTDTQYF
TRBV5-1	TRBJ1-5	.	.	TGCGCCAGCAGCTTGGACGGCAGCAATCAGCCCCAGCATTTT	CASSLDGSNQPQHF
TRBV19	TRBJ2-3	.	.	TGTGCCAGTAGTGCGGACCTCAGCAGCACAGATACGCAGTATTTT	CASSADLSSTDTQYF
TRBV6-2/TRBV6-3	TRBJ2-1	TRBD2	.	TGTGCCAGCAGTTACAGCGGGGGGATATACAATGAGCAGTTCTTC	CASSYSGGIYNEQFF
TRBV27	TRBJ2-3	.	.	TGTGCCAGCAGTTTGACGGTTTTGCGGCCGAGCACAGATACGCAGTATTTT	CASSLTVLRPSTDTQYF
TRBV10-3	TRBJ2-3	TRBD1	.	TGTGCCATCAGCCCAGGGGGTTCGGGCACAGATACGCAGTATTTT	CAISPGGSGTDTQYF
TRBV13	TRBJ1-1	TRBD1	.	TGTGCCAGCAGCCGGACCCTAGGGGGCAGTGAAGCTTTCTTT	CASSRTLGGSEAFF
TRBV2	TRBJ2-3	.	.	TGTGCCAGCAGTGAAAGACTGGTGTATTTT	CASSERLVYF
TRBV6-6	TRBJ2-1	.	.	TGTGCCAGCAGTTACGCGGGACAAGAATTCAATGAGCAGTTCTTC	CASSYAGQEFNEQFF
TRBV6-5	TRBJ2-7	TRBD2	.	TGTGCCAGCACACAGTCTCTAGCGGGAGGGGATAAGCAGTACTTC	CASTQSLAGGDKQYF
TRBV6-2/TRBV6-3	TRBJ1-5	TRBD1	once	TGTGCCAGCAGCAACCCGACAGGGGGCAAGGTACAAGACTATAGCAATCAGCCCCAGCATTTT	CASSNPTGGKVQDYSNQPQHF
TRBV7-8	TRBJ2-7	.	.	TGTGCCAGCAGCTTATGGCTCGCGGTTCCATCCTACGAGCAGTACTTC	CASSLWLAVPSYEQYF
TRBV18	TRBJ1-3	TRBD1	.	TGTGCCAGCTCACCTTTACCGCGGAGGACAGGGGAATCTGGAAACACCATATATTTT	CASSPLPRRTGESGNTIYF
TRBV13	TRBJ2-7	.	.	TGTGCCAGCAGCTTTAGCCTGAGCAGGGGACCCCTAGCCCACGAGCAGTACTTC	CASSFSLSRGPLAHEQYF
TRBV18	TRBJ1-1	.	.	TGTGCCAGCTCACCAAAGGGAATAGGCACTGAAGCTTTCTTT	CASSPKGIGTEAFF
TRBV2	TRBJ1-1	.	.	TGTGCCAGCAGTGAAGACTTATTGAACACTGAAGCTTTCTTT	CASSEDLLNTEAFF
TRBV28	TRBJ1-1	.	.	TGTGCCAGCAGTTTATGGTCCTTGCAAGCTTTCTTT	CASSLWSLQAFF
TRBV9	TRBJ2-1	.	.	TGTGCCAGCAGCGTAGAGGCCGGTAAGAGGTTCTTC	CASSVEAGKRFF
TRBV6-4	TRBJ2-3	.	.	TGTGCCAGCTCACGGGATTACACAGATACGCAGTATTTT	CASSRDYTDTQYF
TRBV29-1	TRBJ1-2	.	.	TGCAGCGTTGTCGCCCCAGCGTTTGGCTACACCTTC	CSVVAPAFGYTF